This T cell receptor beta chain was sequenced in a study of blood T cell repertoires in COVID-19. For the study at large: Researchers got acute and convalescent COVID-19 samples from the United States, Italy and Spain. T cells, B-cell-depleted T cells, or PBMCs provided the cDNA or gDNA that served as material.

CDR3 length equals 15 residues. CDR1 is SGHTA and CDR2 is FQGNSA in the germline V gene. V lost 5 bases and J lost 0; bases outside the gene matches: 3. How the authors handled the data: Quantification of nucleated cells was approximated via reference gene primer amplification. Method: immunoSEQ multiplex PCR; TCRdb's copy keeps in-frame clones and lacks some. For V, J and clone size, that table is used; D and trimming come from the DNA. Here the sample spans tens of thousands of clones, roughly 88% being singletons. This chain uses TRBV7-2 with TRBJ2-3; TRBD1 matches at 9 bases. The source material was peripheral blood. This clonotype originated in a man aged 45-65 years with acute or convalescent COVID-19. The DNA of the CDR3 is TGTGCCAGCAGCCCCGGACAGGGGAGCACAGATACGCAGTATTTT. It specifies CASSPGQGSTDTQYF.